A single sample is the source of the 15 T cell receptor beta chains below, sequenced in a study of cytomegalovirus exposure and HLA in healthy donors. PCR primers comprised 60 Vbeta and 13 Jbeta primers. Here immunoSEQ multiplex PCR was the method, and the copy in TCRdb shows in-frame clones only, minus some. The sample has around 130,000 clones, around 70% seen once. The sample taken for sequencing was PBMCs. Receptor source: a man in his forties or fifties in good health and CMV-seropositive.

The chain carries TRBV27 and TRBJ2-1; 11 bases match TRBD2. Germline V gives CDR1 MNHEY, CDR2 SMNVEV (reference sequence). The CDR3 consists of 16 residues. V trimming: 4 bases; J trimming: 10 bases; junction bases outside the gene matches: 12. CDR3 sequence (DNA): TGTGCCAGCAGTTCCCTTACTAGCGGGGGCCCTAGAGAGCAGTTCTTC. This encodes CASSSLTSGGPREQFF.

On this clone: This sample also contains other DNA sequences that code for the same CDR3. The chain joins TRBV10-3 to TRBJ1-3, with D possibly being TRBD1 (5 bases). Germline V gene lookup returns CDR1 ENHRY and CDR2 SYGVKD. The ends were cut back, 6 bases at V and 0 bases at J, with 12 bases in the middle. The CDR3 runs 15 residues. CDR3 coding DNA: TGTGCCATCAGCGATACAGGAGTCTCTGGAAACACCATATATTTT. Translated, it gives CAISDTGVSGNTIYF.

The chain carries TRBV5-1 and TRBJ1-1, with D tentatively TRBD1 (5 bases). V lost 3 bases, J lost 1 base, and 13 bases lay in between. CDR1 is SGHRS, CDR2 YFSETQ, per germline. The CDR3 spans 15 residues. Written as DNA, the CDR3 is TGCGCCAGCAGCTCCACGCAGGGTTCGAACACTGAAGCTTTCTTT. Amino acid sequence: CASSSTQGSNTEAFF.

The chain links TRBV28 to TRBJ2-2; 8 positions agree with TRBD1. From germline, CDR1 is MDHEN and CDR2 SYDVKM. CDR3 length equals 14 residues. J was trimmed by 5 bases and V by 7 bases; bases with no gene match: 6. The CDR3 DNA is TGTGCCAGCACCAACAGGGGGGTGACCGGGGAGCTGTTTTTT. It specifies CASTNRGVTGELFF.

The chain uses TRBV2 and TRBJ2-1; 7 nucleotides align to TRBD1. This CDR3 has 15 amino acids. J was trimmed by 8 bases and V by 4 bases; bases with no gene match: 11. Germline V gives CDR1 SNHLY, CDR2 FYNNEI. The CDR3 sequence: CASSARTGRTDEQFF. CDR3 nucleotide sequence: TGTGCCAGCAGTGCCCGGACAGGACGCACGGATGAGCAGTTCTTC.

The chain recombines TRBV6-5 with TRBJ1-6; a possible D gene is TRBD1 (5 bases). The V end was cut by 2 bases, the J end by 6 bases, with 11 bases between. CDR3 length: 15 residues. Germline assignment: CDR1 MNHEY and CDR2 SVGAGI. The CDR3 DNA reads as TGTGCCAGCAGTTACGGCGGGGCCTTTAATTCACCCCTCCACTTT. As protein: CASSYGGAFNSPLHF.

The chain couples TRBV5-1 to TRBJ1-3; TRBD1 matches at 12 bases. The CDR3 runs 16 residues. The V and J ends lost 3 bases and 7 bases, in that order; junction bases with no gene match: 8. Germline V lookup: CDR1 SGHRS, CDR2 YFSETQ. CDR3 sequence reads: CASSSAGTGGQNTIYF. The DNA for the CDR3 is TGCGCCAGCAGCTCCGCCGGGACAGGGGGCCAGAACACCATATATTTT.

Concerning this clone: Compared with germline, one end of the junction differs, possibly owing to a read error. The chain combines TRBV10-3 with TRBJ1-2; D remains ambiguous. Germline loops: CDR1 ENHRY, CDR2 SYGVKD. CDR3 length: 13 residues. In nucleotides, the CDR3 is TGTGCCATCGGAGATAATACTAACTATGGCCACACCTTC. Its protein product is CAIGDNTNYGHTF.

This clone was picked up a small number of times. V is TRBV21-1 and J is TRBJ1-3; TRBD1 was called by the table and not checked on the DNA. TRBV21-1 is labeled a pseudogene. The CDR3 sequence is 13 residues long. The CDR3 loop is CASRGQMRNTIYF. Here the CDR3 DNA reads TGTGCCAGCAGGGGACAGATGAGAAACACCATATATTTT.

For this clone: Other DNA sequences in the same sample also yield this CDR3. V and J are TRBV11-3 and TRBJ2-2, with 9 bases fitting TRBD2. The V gene end was trimmed by 6 bases and the J gene end by 0 bases; junction bases not matched to a gene: 11. There are 18 residues in the CDR3. CDR1 is SGHNT and CDR2 is YENEEA in the germline V gene. This CDR3 reads CASSQGGLAGANTGELFF. CDR3 DNA sequence: TGTGCCAGCAGTCAAGGGGGATTAGCGGGAGCGAACACCGGGGAGCTGTTTTTT.

The V gene is TRBV6-1, the J gene TRBJ1-1; tentatively, D is TRBD1 (6 bases). Germline CDR1 is MNHNS and CDR2 is SASEGT. V lost 8 bases, J lost 5 bases, and 12 bases lay in between. The CDR3 is 12 residues long. CDR3 loop: CASCKRGTEAFF. In DNA, the CDR3 is TGTGCCAGCTGCAAAAGGGGGACTGAAGCTTTCTTT.

This rearrangement joins TRBV2 to TRBJ2-1; perhaps TRBD2 as D (5 bases). The CDR3 runs to 14 residues. In germline, CDR1 is SNHLY, CDR2 FYNNEI. V shed 1 base and J shed 3 bases, with 7 bases lying between them. The CDR3 nucleotides are TGTGCCAGCAGTGAAGGCACTAGCTACAATGAGCAGTTCTTC. Protein: CASSEGTSYNEQFF.

The chain joins TRBV4-1 to TRBJ2-6; no clear D gene. Per the germline V gene, CDR1 is MGHRA and CDR2 is YSYEKL. The CDR3 spans 14 residues. Trimming took 1 base from V and 3 from J, leaving 4 bases between them. CDR3 coding DNA: TGCGCCAGCAGCCAAGCCCTTGGGGCCAACGTCCTGACTTTC. Protein: CASSQALGANVLTF.

The rearrangement links TRBV6-4 to TRBJ1-5; 9 nucleotides agree with TRBD1. The CDR3 is 21 amino acids. The trim removed 2 bases at V and 0 bases at J, leaving 17 bases unmatched. Germline V lookup: CDR1 MRHNA, CDR2 SNTAGT. Here the CDR3 DNA reads TGTGCCAGCAGTGACCAGGCAGTAACGGGACAGGGTTTTTATAGCAATCAGCCCCAGCATTTT. It is translated as CASSDQAVTGQGFYSNQPQHF.

This chain connects TRBV19 to TRBJ1-1; D not resolved. The V end lost 3 bases, the J end lost 5 bases, and 16 bases lay between the germline ends. The germline gives CDR1 LNHDA, CDR2 SQIVND (reference sequence). This CDR3 is 15 amino acids long. CDR3 DNA sequence: TGTGCCAGTAGTATTCTGCTCCACCCGGGGACTGAAGCTTTCTTT. Translating gives CASSILLHPGTEAFF.